One and the same sample provided the 24 T cell receptor beta chains below, sequenced in a study of cytomegalovirus exposure and HLA in healthy donors. PCR primers comprised 60 Vbeta and 13 Jbeta primers. TCRdb's table, derived via immunoSEQ multiplex PCR, lists solely in-frame clones and lacks some. The table lists some 120,000 clones, approximately 80% of them singletons. The sequencing sample was made of PBMCs. These receptors were taken from a woman in her twenties or thirties in good health and CMV-seronegative.

The rearrangement uses TRBV2 and TRBJ2-5, with 14 bases matching TRBD2. Germline lookup yields CDR1 SNHLY and CDR2 FYNNEI. The CDR3 consists of 19 residues. With V trimmed by 4 bases and J by 2 bases, 12 bases remained unmatched. The CDR3 reads CASSVQQTSGGDLQETQYF. CDR3 in DNA: TGTGCCAGCAGTGTCCAACAGACTAGCGGGGGGGATTTACAAGAGACCCAGTACTTC.

The V and J genes are TRBV7-8 and TRBJ2-1, with a possible D match to TRBD2 (5 bases). The CDR3 runs 16 residues. Per germline, CDR1 SGHVS and CDR2 FQNEAQ. The V end lost 5 bases, the J end lost 0 bases, and 14 bases lay between the germline ends. In DNA, the CDR3 is TGTGCCAGCAGCGCACCTTTGAGGGACTCCTACAATGAGCAGTTCTTC. This translates into CASSAPLRDSYNEQFF.

Only one count was recorded for this clone. CDR3 sequence: CASSPATNEKLFF. The DNA for the CDR3 is TGTGCCAGCAGCCCAGCAACTAATGAAAAACTGTTTTTT. The chain has TRBV7-9 and TRBJ1-4; D unresolved. V dropped 5 bases and J dropped 0 bases, with 4 bases sitting between them. CDR1 is SEHNR, CDR2 FQNEAQ, per germline (reference sequence). The CDR3 covers 13 residues. The full variable domain, its missing parts supplied by reference TRBV7-9 and TRBJ1-4, is DTGVSQNPRHKITKRGQNVTFRCDPISEHNRLYWYRQTLGQGPEFLTYFQNEAQLEKSRLLSDRFSAERPKGSFSTLEIQRTEQGDSAMYLCASSPATNEKLFFGSGTQLSVL.

This clone has more than one count but fewer than ten. This rearrangement joins TRBV20-1 to TRBJ1-2; 7 bases line up with TRBD1. The CDR3 covers 11 residues. Germline V gene lookup returns CDR1 DFQATT and CDR2 SNEGSKA (reference sequence). This CDR3 is CRAGGLGGYTF. In nucleotides, the CDR3 is TGCAGAGCAGGGGGTTTAGGTGGCTACACCTTC.

The chain combines TRBV18 with TRBJ2-7, with D perhaps TRBD1 (5 bases). Germline CDR1 and CDR2: KGHSH and LQKENI. The CDR3 runs 13 residues. Between the trimmed V and J ends, which lost 4 bases and 6 bases, there was a span of 13 bases. CDR3 loop: CASSRTTDGEQYF. CDR3 nucleotide sequence: TGTGCCAGCTCACGTACGACAGATGGCGAGCAGTACTTC.

The V call is TRBV27, the J call TRBJ2-7; possibly TRBD2 for D (5 bases). Per the germline V gene, CDR1 is MNHEY and CDR2 is SMNVEV (reference sequence). V was cut by 7 bases and J by 7 bases, with 17 bases left in between. The CDR3 covers 13 residues. The CDR3 nucleotides read TGTGCCAGCAAGGCCTCTTGGGCGGGTGAGCAGTACTTC. Protein: CASKASWAGEQYF.

In DNA form, the CDR3 reads TGTGCCAGCAGCGTAGGCCGGACTAGCGGGAGGGACGCGAACACCGGGGAGCTGTTTTTT. The encoded protein is CASSVGRTSGRDANTGELFF. The chain recombines TRBV9 with TRBJ2-2; 15 bases line up with TRBD2. The CDR3 is 20 amino acids. Trimming removed 0 bases from V and 0 bases from J; junction bases left unmatched: 6. The germline CDR1 and CDR2 sequences are SGDLS and YYNGEE.

The genes are TRBV12-1 and TRBJ1-1; the table's D call of TRBD1 was not tested on the DNA. TRBV12-1 is a pseudogene locus. This CDR3 spans 13 amino acids. DNA of the CDR3: TGTGCCAGCAAACCCAGGGTGAACACTGAAGCTTTCTTT. Amino acids: CASKPRVNTEAFF.

The J gene is TRBJ2-5, the V gene TRBV18, with D possibly being TRBD2 (6 bases). V was clipped by 6 bases and J by 3 bases, with 20 bases between them. The germline CDR1 and CDR2 sequences are KGHSH and LQKENI. This CDR3 is 16 amino acids long. CDR3 region: CASSSRPGLSEETQYF. In DNA form, the CDR3 reads TGTGCCAGCTCGAGCCGTCCGGGACTTAGTGAAGAGACCCAGTACTTC.

The chain couples TRBV29-1 to TRBJ2-1, with TRBD2 matching over 13 bases. The ends lost 6 bases at V and 1 base at J; junction bases unmatched: 15. The CDR3 covers 19 residues. CDR1 is SQVTM and CDR2 is ANQGSEA in the germline V gene. CDR3 sequence reads: CSVRGRRLAGGRSYNEQFF. CDR3 DNA: TGCAGCGTCCGAGGGCGGAGACTAGCGGGAGGAAGGTCCTACAATGAGCAGTTCTTC.

The J gene is TRBJ2-5, the V gene TRBV15, with D unclear. With the DNA end fitting TRBJ2-7 better, the J assignment may be wrong. CDR3 length equals 14 residues. Looked up from germline, CDR1 is LNHNV and CDR2 is YYDKDF (reference sequence). The CDR3, as DNA: TGTGCCACCAGCAGCCCTAACGCGCCCTACGAGCAGTACTTC. Amino acids: CATSSPNAPYEQYF.

The chain has TRBV7-9 and TRBJ2-7; the match to TRBD1 covers 12 bases. CDR1 and CDR2 from the germline V gene are SEHNR and FQNEAQ (reference sequence). This CDR3 contains 15 residues. With 5 bases clipped from V and 3 bases from J, the junction kept 5 bases outside the gene matches. The CDR3 sequence: CASSPGQGAYYEQYF. The CDR3 DNA is TGTGCCAGCAGCCCGGGACAGGGGGCGTACTACGAGCAGTACTTC.

This chain uses TRBV11-2 with TRBJ2-7; 11 bases line up with TRBD2. Trimming took 0 bases from V and 3 from J; bases not matched to a gene: 7. The CDR3 totals 17 residues. The germline V gene has CDR1 SGHAT and CDR2 FQNNGV. The CDR3 nucleotides read TGTGCCAGCAGCTTAGACCGCCGACTAGCGGGACACTACGAGCAGTACTTC. It specifies CASSLDRRLAGHYEQYF.

The chain joins TRBV14 to TRBJ2-7; weak D call: TRBD2 (6 bases). The CDR3 is 16 amino acids. V was pared by 4 bases and J by 7 bases, with 23 bases between. Germline V gene lookup returns CDR1 SGHDN and CDR2 FVKESK. The CDR3 loop reads CASSPHARRVAREQYF. CDR3 in DNA: TGTGCCAGCAGCCCTCACGCCCGGAGGGTGGCGAGGGAGCAGTACTTC.

The chain employs TRBV10-3 and TRBJ2-7; possible D gene TRBD2, 6 bases. The CDR3 spans 13 residues. CDR1 ENHRY and CDR2 SYGVKD come from the germline V gene. V dropped 4 bases and J dropped 2 bases, with 9 bases sitting between them. DNA of the CDR3: TGTGCCATCAGTGCCGGACTACCCTACGAGCAGTACTTC. Protein product: CAISAGLPYEQYF.

The J gene is TRBJ2-2, the V gene TRBV12-5; 11 positions agree with TRBD2. The CDR3 sequence is 19 residues long. Germline V gives CDR1 LGHNT, CDR2 FRNRAP. Trimming removed 3 bases from V and 0 bases from J; junction bases left unmatched: 9. DNA for the CDR3: TGTGCTAGTGGTTTTATGGTTGGGACTAGCGGAACGAACACCGGGGAGCTGTTTTTT. Its translation is CASGFMVGTSGTNTGELFF.

The V and J genes are TRBV7-2 and TRBJ2-3, with D unresolved. Germline assignment: CDR1 SGHTA and CDR2 FQGNSA. Trimming cost V 5 bases and J 4 bases, with 10 bases left between them. This CDR3 is built from 13 residues. CDR3 amino acids: CASSPQVSDTQYF. The CDR3, as DNA: TGTGCCAGCAGCCCTCAGGTCTCAGATACGCAGTATTTT. The full variable domain, completed using reference TRBV7-2 and TRBJ2-3, is GAGVSQSPSNKVTEKGKDVELRCDPISGHTALYWYRQSLGQGLEFLIYFQGNSAPDKSGLPSDRFSAERTGGSVSTLTIQRTQQEDSAVYLCASSPQVSDTQYFGPGTRLTVL.

The chain is built from TRBV7-3 and TRBJ2-7; 7 nucleotides line up with TRBD2. Per germline, CDR1 SGHTA and CDR2 FQGTGA. This CDR3 is 14 amino acids long. V was pared by 1 base and J by 5 bases, with 5 bases of the junction left unmatched. The CDR3 DNA sequence: TGTGCCAGCAGCTTAATAGCGGGCCTCCACGAGCAGTACTTC. Residues: CASSLIAGLHEQYF.

The chain carries TRBV9 and TRBJ2-3; 9 positions match TRBD2. This CDR3 contains 15 residues. Per germline, CDR1 SGDLS and CDR2 YYNGEE. With 3 bases clipped from V and 4 bases from J, the junction kept 6 bases outside the gene matches. The CDR3 region is CASSASGMGSDTQYF. CDR3 nucleotides: TGTGCCAGCAGCGCTAGCGGGATGGGCTCAGATACGCAGTATTTT.

The chain joins TRBV27 to TRBJ2-1, with TRBD2 as a possible D gene (5 bases). This CDR3 spans 15 amino acids. Germline assignment: CDR1 MNHEY and CDR2 SMNVEV (reference sequence). The germline V and J ends were trimmed by 9 bases and 1 base, with 16 bases remaining between them. For the CDR3, the DNA is TGTGCCAGTCGTACTCACGGGATTTCCTACAATGAGCAGTTCTTC. This encodes CASRTHGISYNEQFF.

V is TRBV10-3 and J is TRBJ2-5, with 7 bases matching TRBD2. Germline CDR1 and CDR2: ENHRY and SYGVKD. V was clipped by 7 bases and J by 9 bases; unmatched bases: 17. The CDR3 has 15 residues. The DNA for the CDR3 is TGTGCCATCACCGAGCGAAACGGGAGCGGGACGGCCCAGTACTTC. Protein product: CAITERNGSGTAQYF.

This sequence joins TRBV18 and TRBJ2-5; TRBD2 matches 7 bases. With 2 bases clipped from V and 5 bases from J, the junction kept 14 bases outside the gene matches. The CDR3 sequence is 17 residues long. Per the germline V gene, CDR1 is KGHSH and CDR2 is LQKENI. Here the CDR3 reads CASSPLSASGGLETQYF. The CDR3 nucleotides are TGTGCCAGCTCACCATTGTCAGCTAGCGGAGGATTGGAGACCCAGTACTTC.

The rearrangement links TRBV6-1 to TRBJ2-2; D might be TRBD2 (6 bases). The CDR3 is 14 residues long. Germline V gene lookup returns CDR1 MNHNS and CDR2 SASEGT. Trimming shortened V by 11 bases and J by 0 bases, and 13 bases separated the two germline ends. The CDR3 loop reads CASSGRTNTGELFF. As DNA, the CDR3 is TGTGCCTCTTCGGGGAGGACGAACACCGGGGAGCTGTTTTTT.

In regard to this clone: At one end the junction does not follow the germline gene, possibly because of a read error. The rearrangement uses TRBV7-7 and TRBJ2-1; unclear D gene. The CDR3 contains 15 residues. Germline values: CDR1 SSHAT, CDR2 FNYEAQ (reference sequence). The CDR3 nucleotides are TGTGCTAGCAGCCCCTCGCGAGAGTCCTACAATGAGCAGTTCTTC. This sequence encodes CASSPSRESYNEQFF.